Presented here are 22 T cell receptor beta chains from one specimen sequenced in a study of a mutant IDH1 vaccine in newly diagnosed glioma (TCRdb year 2021). No antigen has been assigned to these receptors. Libraries were built with the immunoSEQ multiplex PCR assay. TCRdb retrieved this table from immuneACCESS and kept in-frame rearrangements only. Not all clones are present; in checked studies, unresolved V genes account for under half, and no reason is known for the remainder. Across this sample there are roughly 60,000 clones, with around 83% seen only once. The top ten clonotypes cover about 4% of the sample. Read against the paper, the sample's time point label means: week 23, last vaccination. Every vaccine dose consisted of 300 ug of a 20-mer mutant IDH1 peptide in Montanide, administered subcutaneously together with topical imiquimod. The specimen comprised PBMCs, sampled from a glioma patient whose treatment included an IDH1 peptide vaccine. All receptors derive from a man in his thirties or forties with glioma.

This chain connects TRBV4-1 to TRBJ2-5; 12 bases map to TRBD2. CDR3 length: 18 residues. J gave up 4 bases and V 0 bases, and 9 bases lay outside the gene matches. CDR1 MGHRA and CDR2 YSYEKL come from the germline V gene. CDR3 in amino acids: CASSQDHLAGGRVETQYF. The DNA for the CDR3 is TGCGCCAGCAGCCAAGATCATCTAGCGGGGGGGCGTGTAGAGACCCAGTACTTC.

This sequence joins TRBV5-1 and TRBJ1-5, with D uncertain. CDR3 length equals 15 residues. The ends were cut back, 0 bases at V and 2 bases at J, with 9 bases in the middle. CDR1 and CDR2 (germline): SGHRS, YFSETQ. The CDR3 DNA follows: TGCGCCAGCAGCTTGGATGGGAAAGGCAATCAGCCCCAGCATTTT. Protein sequence: CASSLDGKGNQPQHF.

The rearrangement links TRBV6-5 to TRBJ2-3; TRBD2 matches at 9 bases. Germline lookup yields CDR1 MNHEY and CDR2 SVGAGI. J lost 4 bases, V lost 11 bases, and 13 bases had no gene match. CDR3 length equals 15 residues. This CDR3 reads CAWRGRGGRADTQYF. The CDR3 DNA sequence: TGTGCCTGGCGGGGGCGGGGGGGCCGAGCAGATACGCAGTATTTT.

V usage is TRBV6-6 and J usage is TRBJ1-1; TRBD1 aligns across 8 bases. The CDR3 contains 15 residues. V trimming: 5 bases; J trimming: 0 bases; junction bases outside the gene matches: 5. Germline V gives CDR1 MNHNY, CDR2 SVGAGI (reference sequence). The CDR3, as DNA: TGTGCCAGCAGTCTTTGGACAGGGTTGAACACTGAAGCTTTCTTT. Protein sequence: CASSLWTGLNTEAFF.

This clone appeared a single time. This sequence joins TRBV25-1 and TRBJ1-6, with D unresolved. This CDR3 region has 16 residues. Germline V gene data show CDR1 as MGHDK and CDR2 as SYGVNS. The V and J ends lost 4 bases and 0 bases respectively, with 10 bases between them. The CDR3 protein is CASSGRIFSYNSPLHF. CDR3 nucleotide sequence: TGTGCCAGCAGTGGGCGAATTTTCTCCTATAATTCACCCCTCCACTTT.

The chain combines TRBV9 with TRBJ1-2; 7 bases map to TRBD1. This CDR3 is built from 15 residues. Germline CDR1 is SGDLS and CDR2 is YYNGEE. After removal of 3 bases from V and 4 bases from J, the junction contained 9 bases not matched to a gene. This CDR3 is CASSARGQQFYGYTF. The CDR3 region has the DNA TGTGCCAGCAGCGCGAGGGGGCAGCAGTTCTATGGCTACACCTTC.

The chain employs TRBV29-1 and TRBJ1-2; TRBD1 agrees at 8 bases. Germline loops: CDR1 SQVTM, CDR2 ANQGSEA. Germline trimming cut 4 bases from V and 3 bases from J; bases unmatched to any gene: 13. The CDR3 runs 16 residues. The CDR3: CSVGFQEQGVYYGYTF. In nucleotides, the CDR3 is TGCAGCGTTGGATTTCAGGAACAGGGGGTTTACTATGGCTACACCTTC.

The J gene is TRBJ1-4, the V gene TRBV5-1, with D possibly TRBD1 on 6 matching bases. CDR3 size: 14 residues. The V and J ends lost 4 bases and 4 bases respectively, with 11 bases between them. Germline V gives CDR1 SGHRS, CDR2 YFSETQ. The CDR3 region has the DNA TGCGCCAGCAGCCTAACGGACAGTAATGAAAAACTGTTTTTT. It codes for CASSLTDSNEKLFF.

The chain employs TRBV7-8 and TRBJ2-5; 11 nucleotides match TRBD2. With V trimmed by 0 bases and J by 5 bases, 5 bases remained unmatched. Germline V lookup: CDR1 SGHVS, CDR2 FQNEAQ. CDR3 size: 16 residues. The CDR3 loop is CASSLARGLAVETQYF. The CDR3 nucleotides are TGTGCCAGCAGCTTAGCGAGGGGACTAGCGGTCGAGACCCAGTACTTC.

This chain links TRBV6-5 with TRBJ2-1; TRBD2 matches 8 bases. Germline V gene data show CDR1 as MNHEY and CDR2 as SVGAGI. With 4 bases clipped from V and 2 bases from J, the junction kept 7 bases outside the gene matches. This CDR3 has 16 residues. Here the CDR3 DNA reads TGTGCCAGCAGTTCGAGCGGGGGCCTTCCCTACAATGAGCAGTTCTTC. This encodes CASSSSGGLPYNEQFF.

V is TRBV27 and J is TRBJ2-1; the D gene could be TRBD1 or TRBD2 (5 bases each). Germline V gene data show CDR1 as MNHEY and CDR2 as SMNVEV (reference sequence). The germline V and J ends were trimmed by 7 bases and 4 bases, with 17 bases remaining between them. The CDR3 extends over 15 amino acids. The chain's CDR3 is CASNYRDAQYNEQFF. CDR3 in DNA: TGTGCCAGCAACTACCGGGACGCACAGTACAATGAGCAGTTCTTC.

V gene TRBV11-2 combines with J gene TRBJ2-3, with TRBD2 matching 8 bases. The CDR3 sequence is 14 residues long. Unmatched junction bases numbered 3, after V lost 5 bases and J lost 2 bases. Germline V gene lookup returns CDR1 SGHAT and CDR2 FQNNGV. The chain's CDR3 is CASSRGGPTDTQYF. The CDR3 nucleotides read TGTGCCAGCAGCCGGGGGGGGCCCACAGATACGCAGTATTTT.

V gene TRBV7-9 combines with J gene TRBJ2-5; D is unresolved. Germline assignment: CDR1 SEHNR and CDR2 FQNEAQ (reference sequence). The CDR3 is 11 amino acids. Between the trimmed V and J ends, which lost 5 bases and 5 bases, there was a span of 6 bases. The CDR3 DNA follows: TGTGCCAGCAGCCAGTGGGAGACCCAGTACTTC. Residues: CASSQWETQYF.

The chain employs TRBV28 and TRBJ2-3; 9 bases agree with TRBD1. V was pared by 5 bases and J by 7 bases, with 16 bases of the junction left unmatched. The CDR3 length is 17 residues. Per germline, CDR1 MDHEN and CDR2 SYDVKM. DNA for the CDR3: TGTGCCAGCAGTACCGGGACAGGGACCAAGCGTCCGCATACGCAGTATTTT. Protein product: CASSTGTGTKRPHTQYF.

This rearrangement joins TRBV6-5 to TRBJ1-1, with 9 bases fitting TRBD1. The junction had 6 bases not matched to a gene; V was cut back by 2 bases and J by 5 bases. This CDR3 contains 15 residues. The germline V gene has CDR1 MNHEY and CDR2 SVGAGI. The CDR3 region has the DNA TGTGCCAGCAGTTACAGTGGGACAGGGAGAACTGAAGCTTTCTTT. This translates into CASSYSGTGRTEAFF.

V usage is TRBV6-4 and J usage is TRBJ2-4; no firm D call. V was trimmed by 5 bases and J by 6 bases, leaving 8 bases between them. Germline loops: CDR1 MRHNA, CDR2 SNTAGT. This CDR3 region has 12 residues. The CDR3: CASSSDGNIQYF. The DNA of the CDR3 is TGTGCCAGCAGTAGCGACGGAAACATTCAGTACTTC.

CDR3 DNA sequence: TGTGCCAGCAGGGACTATGGCTACACCTTC. It is translated as CASRDYGYTF. V usage is TRBV28 and J usage is TRBJ1-2; D remains ambiguous. The CDR3 is 10 residues long. Trimming removed 6 bases at V and 3 bases at J, with 2 bases between. Looked up from germline, CDR1 is MDHEN and CDR2 is SYDVKM.

V usage is TRBV7-9 and J usage is TRBJ1-6; 8 bases are a match to TRBD1. Per the germline V gene, CDR1 is SEHNR and CDR2 is FQNEAQ (reference sequence). The CDR3 extends over 17 amino acids. With 5 bases clipped from V and 4 bases from J, the junction kept 10 bases outside the gene matches. CDR3 amino acids: CASSLLQGAVYNSPLHF. DNA for the CDR3: TGTGCCAGCAGCCTACTCCAGGGGGCGGTGTATAATTCACCCCTCCACTTT.

The chain couples TRBV5-1 to TRBJ2-2, with D perhaps matching TRBD2 (5 bases). Looked up from germline, CDR1 is SGHRS and CDR2 is YFSETQ. The CDR3 totals 15 residues. Between the trimmed V and J ends, which lost 0 bases and 4 bases, there was a span of 10 bases. CDR3 protein: CASSLVQSGTGELFF. CDR3 nucleotide sequence: TGCGCCAGCAGCTTGGTCCAAAGCGGCACCGGGGAGCTGTTTTTT. Full variable domain (rest looked up from reference TRBV5-1 and TRBJ2-2): KAGVTQTPRYLIKTRGQQVTLSCSPISGHRSVSWYQQTPGQGLQFLFEYFSETQRNKGNFPGRFSGRQFSNSRSEMNVSTLELGDSALYLCASSLVQSGTGELFFGEGSRLTVL.

The J gene is TRBJ1-1, the V gene TRBV28; TRBD1 is a possible D gene (6 bases). Germline V lookup: CDR1 MDHEN, CDR2 SYDVKM. The CDR3 contains 17 residues. The V end was cut by 6 bases, the J end by 0 bases, with 20 bases between. The CDR3 bases are TGTGCCAGCAGGGGTAGGGCAGGGGCCGTTATGAACACTGAAGCTTTCTTT. Amino acid sequence: CASRGRAGAVMNTEAFF.

As to this clone: The junction shows a germline mismatch at one end, possibly a read error. V is TRBV6-6 and J is TRBJ1-2; 8 bases map to TRBD1. The CDR3 extends over 15 amino acids. Germline assignment: CDR1 MNHNY and CDR2 SVGAGI (reference sequence). CDR3 in DNA: TGTGCCAGCAGTGACTCACCCGGGACAGGCAATGGCTACACCTTC. It is translated as CASSDSPGTGNGYTF.

The CDR3 coding sequence is TGTGCCAGCGGACCGACAGGCCGACAGTACTTC. Amino acid sequence: CASGPTGRQYF. The rearrangement links TRBV5-8 to TRBJ2-7; D might be TRBD1 (6 bases). Germline CDR1 and CDR2: SGHTS and YDEGEE. This CDR3 spans 11 amino acids. Trimming took 7 bases from V and 10 from J, leaving 15 bases between them.